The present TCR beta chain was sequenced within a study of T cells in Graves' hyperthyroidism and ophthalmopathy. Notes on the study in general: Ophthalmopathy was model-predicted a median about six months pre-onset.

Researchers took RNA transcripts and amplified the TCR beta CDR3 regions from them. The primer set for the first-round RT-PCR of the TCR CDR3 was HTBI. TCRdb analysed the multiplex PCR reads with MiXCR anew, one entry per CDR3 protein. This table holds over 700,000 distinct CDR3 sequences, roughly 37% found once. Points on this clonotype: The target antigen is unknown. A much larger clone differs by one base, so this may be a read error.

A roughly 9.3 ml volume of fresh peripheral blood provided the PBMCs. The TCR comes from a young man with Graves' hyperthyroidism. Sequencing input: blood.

This chain's CDR3 is CAISDGASGARLAEQYF. CDR3 coding DNA: TGTGCCATCAGTGATGGGGCTAGCGGGGCTCGTTTGGCCGAGCAGTACTTC. V and J are TRBV10-3 and TRBJ2-7; 9 nucleotides line up with TRBD2. There are 17 residues in the CDR3. V gave up 3 bases and J gave up 6 bases; unmatched junction bases: 15. Germline CDR1 ENHRY, CDR2 SYGVKD.